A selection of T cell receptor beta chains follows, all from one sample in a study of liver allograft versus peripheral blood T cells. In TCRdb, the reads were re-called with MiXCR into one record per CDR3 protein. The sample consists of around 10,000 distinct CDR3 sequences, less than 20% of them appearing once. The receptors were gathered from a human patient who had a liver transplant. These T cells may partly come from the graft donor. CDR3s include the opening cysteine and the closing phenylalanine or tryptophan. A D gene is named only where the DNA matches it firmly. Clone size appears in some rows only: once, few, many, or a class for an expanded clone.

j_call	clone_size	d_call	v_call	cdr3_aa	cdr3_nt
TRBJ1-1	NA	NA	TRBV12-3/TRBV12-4	CASGRGWGNTEAFF	TGTGCCAGCGGTCGAGGTTGGGGGAACACTGAAGCTTTCTTT
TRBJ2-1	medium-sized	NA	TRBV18	CASSRQGGNEQFF	TGTGCCAGCTCACGTCAGGGAGGCAATGAGCAGTTCTTC
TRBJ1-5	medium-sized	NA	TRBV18	CASSLTQGGGNQPQHF	TGTGCCAGCTCGCTCACTCAAGGGGGAGGCAATCAGCCCCAGCATTTT
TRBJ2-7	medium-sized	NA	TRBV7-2	CASSLAASSYEQYF	TGTGCCAGCAGCCTAGCTGCAAGCTCCTACGAGCAGTACTTC
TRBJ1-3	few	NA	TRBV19	CASSIGQGRNTIYF	TGTGCCAGTAGTATCGGGCAGGGAAGAAACACCATATATTTT
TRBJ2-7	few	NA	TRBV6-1	CASRDGRGYEQYF	TGTGCCAGCAGGGACGGTCGGGGGTACGAGCAGTACTTC
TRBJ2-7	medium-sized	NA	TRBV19	CASSIRPSSYEQYF	TGTGCCAGTAGTATAAGGCCGAGCTCCTACGAGCAGTACTTC
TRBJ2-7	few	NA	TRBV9	CASSGRDCAYEQYF	TGTGCCAGCAGCGGGAGGGACTGCGCCTACGAGCAGTACTTC
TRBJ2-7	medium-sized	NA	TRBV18	CASSPSRDKTYEQYF	TGTGCCAGCTCACCTAGCCGGGACAAAACCTACGAGCAGTACTTC
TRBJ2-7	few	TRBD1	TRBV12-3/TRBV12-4	CASSPLGTGSGEQYF	TGTGCCAGCAGCCCCCTCGGGACAGGGTCGGGCGAGCAGTACTTC
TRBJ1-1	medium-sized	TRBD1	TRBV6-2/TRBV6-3	CASSYEGRGMNTEAFF	TGTGCCAGCAGTTACGAGGGCAGGGGGATGAACACTGAAGCTTTCTTT
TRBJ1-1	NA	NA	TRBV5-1	CASSPGPPRTEAFF	TGCGCCAGCAGCCCCGGACCCCCGCGGACTGAAGCTTTCTTT
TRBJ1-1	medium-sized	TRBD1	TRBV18	CASSQGAAGETEAFF	TGTGCCAGCTCACAGGGGGCAGCGGGAGAGACTGAAGCTTTCTTT
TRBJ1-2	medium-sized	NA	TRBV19	CASRFKGDANYGYTF	TGTGCCAGTAGGTTCAAGGGGGACGCTAACTATGGCTACACCTTC
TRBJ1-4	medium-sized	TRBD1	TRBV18	CASSGQEGEKLFF	TGTGCCAGCTCAGGACAGGAGGGAGAAAAACTGTTTTTT
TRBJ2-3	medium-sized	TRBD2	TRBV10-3	CAISEGRGGNTDTQYF	TGTGCCATCAGTGAAGGTCGGGGGGGAAACACAGATACGCAGTATTTT
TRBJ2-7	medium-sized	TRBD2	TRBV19	CASSTSVASYEQYF	TGTGCCAGTTCTACTAGCGTAGCTTCCTACGAGCAGTACTTC
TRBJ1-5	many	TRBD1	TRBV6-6	CASSYQTGTGGFNQPQHF	TGTGCCAGCAGTTACCAAACCGGGACAGGGGGGTTCAATCAGCCCCAGCATTTT
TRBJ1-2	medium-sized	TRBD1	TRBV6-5	CASTSWDRKDGYTF	TGTGCCAGCACCTCTTGGGACAGAAAGGATGGCTACACCTTC
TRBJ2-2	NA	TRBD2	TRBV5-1	CASSPGAGGQTGELFF	TGCGCCAGCAGCCCAGGAGCGGGGGGGCAGACCGGGGAGCTGTTTTTT
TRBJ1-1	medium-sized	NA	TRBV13	CASSLGQGSPAFF	TGTGCCAGCAGCTTAGGGCAGGGTAGTCCAGCTTTCTTT
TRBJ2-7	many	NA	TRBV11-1	CASSLDPVSSYEQYF	TGTGCCAGCAGCTTAGACCCGGTAAGCTCCTACGAGCAGTACTTC
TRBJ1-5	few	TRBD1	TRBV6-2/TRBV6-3	CASSYPGTGVSSYQPQHF	TGTGCCAGCAGTTACCCCGGGACAGGGGTATCGTCGTATCAGCCCCAGCATTTT
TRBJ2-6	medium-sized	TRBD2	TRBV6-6	CASSYSGGTLHTSGANVLTF	TGTGCCAGCAGTTACTCGGGAGGGACCCTTCACACCTCTGGGGCCAACGTCCTGACTTTC
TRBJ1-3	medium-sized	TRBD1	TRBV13	CASSFSTGPSGNTIYF	TGTGCCAGCAGCTTCTCGACAGGGCCCTCTGGAAACACCATATATTTT
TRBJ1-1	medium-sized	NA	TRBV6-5	CASSYSRGDTEAFF	TGTGCCAGCAGTTACTCGAGAGGGGACACTGAAGCTTTCTTT
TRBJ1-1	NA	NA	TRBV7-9	CASSLPGRDTEAFF	TGTGCCAGCAGCCTACCAGGGAGAGACACTGAAGCTTTCTTT
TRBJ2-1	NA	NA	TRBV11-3	CASSSDFYNEQFF	TGTGCCAGCAGCTCTGACTTTTACAATGAGCAGTTCTTC